This T cell receptor beta chain emerged from a study of response to subunit inactivated influenza vaccine. Regarding the study as a whole: That few new T cells are recruited by each seasonal influenza vaccination was the authors' suggestion.

Using its own MiXCR run on the RT-PCR reads, TCRdb lists one record per CDR3 protein. The sample shows more than 450,000 distinct CDR3 sequences, 7.6% of them seen only once. On this clonotype: What it binds is unknown.

Source: PBMCs from blood, taken 23 to 25 months after vaccination. The TCR comes from a man between 50 and 70 years old who received an inactivated influenza vaccine.

The CDR3 spells CASSFGQRETQYF. The CDR3 DNA reads as TGTGCCAGCAGCTTTGGACAGAGGGAGACCCAGTACTTC. The J gene is TRBJ2-5, the V gene TRBV7-2; D may be TRBD1 (6 bases). The CDR3 is 13 residues long. The V end was cut by 3 bases, the J end by 5 bases, with 10 bases between. Looked up from germline, CDR1 is SGHTA and CDR2 is FQGNSA.